A selection of T cell receptor beta chains follows, all from one sample in a study of shared clonotypes between healthy human individuals. Assay: immunoSEQ multiplex PCR; the TCRdb copy retains only in-frame clones and omits some. The table records roughly 1,000,000 clones, about 80% of them present only once. Input material: memory CD4+ T cells from PBMCs. The receptor source for this set is a man aged 18 to 30 in good health. Some clones in this sample may be carry-over from other donors' samples. CDR3s include the opening cysteine and the closing phenylalanine or tryptophan.

>TRBV2|TRBJ2-3
CASSEGLAGVDTQYF
>TRBV27|TRBJ2-2
CASRQGPNTGELFF
>TRBV7-8|TRBJ1-1
CASSYSPGGGTEAFF
>TRBV5-3|TRBJ2-7
CARSLALAGYEQYF
>TRBV5-1|TRBJ1-2
CASTRDRGVYGYTF
>TRBV7-2|TRBJ1-1
CASSLGPPPGQSQTEAFF
>TRBV28|TRBJ1-2
CASSRPRTAMLGYTF
>TRBV7-2|TRBJ2-7
CASSYSGRDEQYF
>TRBV18|TRBJ2-3
CASSPVYTDTQYF
>TRBV5-1|TRBJ1-1
CASSPDRVGNTEAFF
>TRBV30|TRBJ1-1
CAWTPGLGASEAFF
>TRBV2|TRBJ2-1
CASTRQGYNEQFF
>TRBV11-1|TRBJ2-6
CASSLVPGVGANVLTF
>TRBV6-1|TRBJ2-5
CAGSRAAQETQYF
>TRBV5-1|TRBJ2-1
CASSLGVPSYEQFF
>TRBV5-1|TRBJ2-2
CASSDGTGGNTGELFF
>TRBV14|TRBJ2-1
CASSQGRVLAYNEQFF
>TRBV7-9|TRBJ1-5
CASSLTRDSYSNQPQHF
>TRBV6-5|TRBJ2-6
CASSALGGGANVLTF
>TRBV12-2|TRBJ2-7
CASRLAYSGKDEQYF
>TRBV7-3|TRBJ2-3
CASSLHTSGTDTQYF
>TRBV5-1|TRBJ2-1
CASSPRLNYRFF
>TRBV28|TRBJ1-1
CASSLGGRWAFF
>TRBV6-1|TRBJ1-5
CASLGQGAKPQHF
>TRBV5-5|TRBJ2-6
CASSIRTGRSGANVLTF
>TRBV18|TRBJ1-4
CASSPNAGDEKLFF
>TRBV29-1|TRBJ2-5
CSVGLPGETQYF
>TRBV28|TRBJ1-1
CASSLVDGGRTEAFF
>TRBV27|TRBJ1-2
CASSPGGDPNYGYTF
>TRBV30|TRBJ2-5
CAWTEQETQYF
>TRBV6-6|TRBJ2-4
CASRGDQNIQYF
>TRBV6-4|TRBJ2-7
CASSGRPASYEQYF
>TRBV15|TRBJ2-7
CATSREPQSSYEQYF
>TRBV6-1|TRBJ2-5
CASSEARLAEGTQYF
>TRBV5-1|TRBJ2-5
CASKGQGPSETQYF
>TRBV4-1|TRBJ2-7
CASSQRTSVGYEQYF
>TRBV7-3|TRBJ2-3
CASSLAGLLADTQYF
>TRBV5-1|TRBJ1-2
CASSPGQGHDYGYTF
>TRBV19|TRBJ2-2
CASRSGTQITSGTGELFF
>TRBV19|TRBJ1-1
CASSITGQNTEAFF
>TRBV18|TRBJ2-6
CASSPRVAGSGANVLTF
>TRBV9|TRBJ2-7
CASSVGSGTYEQYF
>TRBV5-1|TRBJ2-1
CASSTNPTVLDEQFF
>TRBV18|TRBJ2-1
CASSNGIHPDEQFF
>TRBV28|TRBJ2-3
CASSRRLVWADTQYF